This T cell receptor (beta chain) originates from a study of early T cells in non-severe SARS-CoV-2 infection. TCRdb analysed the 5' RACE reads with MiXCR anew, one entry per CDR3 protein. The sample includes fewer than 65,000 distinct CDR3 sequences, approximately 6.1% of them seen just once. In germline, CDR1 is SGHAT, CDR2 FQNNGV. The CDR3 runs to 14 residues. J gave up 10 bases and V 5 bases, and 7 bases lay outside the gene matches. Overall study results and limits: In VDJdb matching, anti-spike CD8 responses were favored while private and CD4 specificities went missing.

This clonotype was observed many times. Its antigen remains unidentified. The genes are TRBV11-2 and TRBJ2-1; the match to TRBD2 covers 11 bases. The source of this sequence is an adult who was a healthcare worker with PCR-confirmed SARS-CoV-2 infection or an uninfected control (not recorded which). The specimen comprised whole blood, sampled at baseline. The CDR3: CASSITGTSGEQFF. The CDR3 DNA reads TGTGCCAGCAGCATTACCGGGACTAGCGGCGAGCAGTTCTTC.